This T cell receptor (beta chain) was recovered during a study of OX40 agonist ivuxolimab in advanced cancers. TCRdb's table, derived via immunoSEQ multiplex PCR, lists solely in-frame clones and lacks some. The sample includes roughly 74,000 clones, approximately 95% seen only once; the top ten take about a fifth. This CDR3 contains 17 residues. V lost 1 base, J lost 1 base, and 17 bases lay in between. From germline, CDR1 is SGHRS and CDR2 YFSETQ. The sequence derives from an adult with an advanced solid tumor such as melanoma, head and neck, liver or kidney cancer. This sample comprised CD4+ or CD8+ T cells sorted from blood, obtained in a trial of the OX40 agonist ivuxolimab. The J gene is TRBJ1-1, the V gene TRBV5-1, with D perhaps TRBD1 (6 bases). This CDR3 reads CASSLWGAVEGNTEAFF. CDR3 bases: TGCGCCAGCAGCTTGTGGGGGGCTGTCGAAGGGAACACTGAAGCTTTCTTT.